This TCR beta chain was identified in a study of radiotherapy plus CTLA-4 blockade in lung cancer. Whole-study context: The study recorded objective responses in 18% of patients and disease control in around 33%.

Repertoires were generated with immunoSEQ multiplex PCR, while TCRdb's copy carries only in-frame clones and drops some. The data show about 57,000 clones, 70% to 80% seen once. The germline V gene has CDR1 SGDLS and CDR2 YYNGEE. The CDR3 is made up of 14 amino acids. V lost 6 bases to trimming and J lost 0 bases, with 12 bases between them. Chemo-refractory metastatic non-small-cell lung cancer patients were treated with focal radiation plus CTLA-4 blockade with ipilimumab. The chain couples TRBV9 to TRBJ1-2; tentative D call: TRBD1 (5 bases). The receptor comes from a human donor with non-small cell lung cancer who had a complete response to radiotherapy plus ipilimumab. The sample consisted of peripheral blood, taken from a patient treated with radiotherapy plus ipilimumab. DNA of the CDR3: TGTGCCAGCAATCCAGGGAGGGCTAACTATGGCTACACCTTC. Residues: CASNPGRANYGYTF.